Given below is one TCR beta chain in context. Its specificity is not known. RNA transcripts provided the source from which TCR beta CDR3 regions were amplified. First-round RT-PCR of the TCR CDR3 relied on the HTBI primer set. Via MiXCR, TCRdb re-called the multiplex PCR reads, giving one row per CDR3 protein. The repertoire holds about 640,000 distinct CDR3 sequences, with about a fifth as singletons. CDR1 is MNHEY and CDR2 is SVGEGT in the germline V gene. The CDR3 extends over 17 amino acids. V lost 2 bases and J 3 bases, leaving 20 bases between the germline ends. Diagnostic decisions used clinical symptoms, serum thyroxine and TRAb, thyroid ultrasound and orbital computed tomography. Each 10 ml fresh peripheral blood draw supplied the PBMCs. This entry belongs to a study of T cells in Graves' hyperthyroidism and ophthalmopathy. Study context: Peripheral blood was drawn at first diagnosis, prior to all treatment. General study findings and limits: Blood also held most thyroid clonotypes expanded beyond 0.001.

This rearrangement joins TRBV6-2 or TRBV6-3 to TRBJ2-7; a weak D match, TRBD1 (6 bases). The sample consisted of blood. The receptor comes from a man aged 30 to 39 with Graves' ophthalmopathy. The CDR3 region is CASSYPKTGRASYEQYF. The CDR3 DNA reads TGTGCCAGCAGTTACCCTAAAACAGGGAGAGCGAGCTACGAGCAGTACTTC.